This T cell receptor beta chain was recorded in a study of T cell responses to AZD1222 COVID-19 vaccine. Study-wide findings and caveats: The donor group comprised mostly white British people and more females; the analysis possibly underestimated clonal diversity.

On this clone: The antigen is not known.

The table came from immunoSEQ multiplex PCR; TCRdb's copy has only in-frame clones and leaves some out. This sample carries some 120,000 clones, roughly 90% of them seen once, and the ten largest clones take around 5.3%. Trimming pared 0 bases from V and 3 bases from J, leaving 6 bases between. Germline V gene sequence: CDR1 SEHNR, CDR2 FQNEAQ (reference sequence). The CDR3 sequence is 14 residues long. This rearrangement joins TRBV7-9 to TRBJ2-1; D uncertain. This sequence originates from an adult who received the AZD1222 COVID-19 vaccine. Here the sequenced sample was peripheral blood, taken 28 days after the second AZD1222 dose. CDR3 sequence (DNA): TGTGCCAGCAGCTTAGCGCAAGGCTACAATGAGCAGTTCTTC. This gives the protein CASSLAQGYNEQFF.